Listed here are 20 T cell receptor beta chains from one sample, sequenced in a study of tumor-infiltrating T cells and Merkel cell polyomavirus. For the study at large: The study examined CD8+ T cells specific for the Merkel cell polyomavirus KLL epitope.

Here immunoSEQ multiplex PCR was the method, and the copy in TCRdb shows in-frame clones only, minus some. The profile shows 20,000 to 30,000 clones, around nine tenths of them singletons. All patients' tumors stained robustly positive for Merkel cell polyomavirus Large T antigen by immunohistochemistry. The source material was lymph node tissue. All receptors derive from a man aged 45-65 years with Merkel cell carcinoma.

This CDR3 is CASSQQGRQPQHF. The CDR3 nucleotides read TGTGCCAGCAGCCAACAGGGACGGCAGCCCCAGCATTTT. The V gene is TRBV27, the J gene TRBJ1-5, with TRBD1 as a possible D gene (6 bases). V was shortened by 6 bases and J by 7 bases, with 13 bases between the two germline ends. Germline CDR1 MNHEY, CDR2 SMNVEV (reference sequence). The CDR3 runs to 13 residues.

The V call is TRBV6-1, the J call TRBJ1-1; 8 bases fit TRBD1. Germline CDR1 is MNHNS and CDR2 is SASEGT. The CDR3 loop spans 14 amino acids. With V trimmed by 4 bases and J by 4 bases, 5 bases remained unmatched. DNA of the CDR3: TGTGCCAGCAGTGTCGGCAGGGGGCTCACTGAAGCTTTCTTT. Amino acid sequence: CASSVGRGLTEAFF.

This clone appeared a few times. The chain carries TRBV7-3 and TRBJ2-1; 10 nucleotides match TRBD2. J lost 5 bases, V lost 5 bases, and 9 bases had no gene match. The CDR3 consists of 16 residues. The germline gives CDR1 SGHTA, CDR2 FQGTGA. In nucleotides, the CDR3 is TGTGCCAGCAGCACCGCCCTAGCGGGAGCCCACAATGAGCAGTTCTTC. Translating it yields CASSTALAGAHNEQFF.

The chain couples TRBV19 to TRBJ2-7; tentatively, D is TRBD2 (5 bases). Germline V gives CDR1 LNHDA, CDR2 SQIVND (reference sequence). This CDR3 spans 16 amino acids. The V and J ends lost 1 base and 5 bases respectively, with 18 bases between them. CDR3: CASSIGSGKARDEQYF. The DNA for the CDR3 is TGTGCCAGTAGTATAGGGAGCGGAAAAGCTCGGGACGAGCAGTACTTC. The variable domain in full, completed from reference TRBV19 and TRBJ2-7, reads DGGITQSPKYLFRKEGQNVTLSCEQNLNHDAMYWYRQDPGQGLRLIYYSQIVNDFQKGDIAEGYSVSREKKESFPLTVTSAQKNPTAFYLCASSIGSGKARDEQYFGPGTRLTVT.

This chain connects TRBV2 to TRBJ2-5; 9 nucleotides line up with TRBD1. The germline V gene encodes CDR1 SNHLY and CDR2 FYNNEI. There are 15 residues in the CDR3. The V gene end was trimmed by 2 bases and the J gene end by 2 bases; junction bases not matched to a gene: 3. CDR3 coding DNA: TGTGCCAGCAGTGAAACGACAGGGGGACAAGAGACCCAGTACTTC. Translation: CASSETTGGQETQYF.

This clone was seen once. The chain combines TRBV11-2 with TRBJ2-1; 8 nucleotides align to TRBD1. V shed 5 bases and J 11 bases; nucleotides not matched to a gene: 11. This CDR3 comprises 14 residues. Per germline, CDR1 SGHAT and CDR2 FQNNGV. The chain's CDR3 is CASSTGQGSSQQFF. Written as DNA, the CDR3 is TGTGCCAGCAGCACCGGACAGGGATCGAGTCAGCAGTTCTTC.

The sample holds a few counts of this clone. The chain has TRBV5-6 and TRBJ1-1; D may be TRBD1 (6 bases). CDR1 is SGHDT and CDR2 is YYEEEE in the germline V gene. The CDR3 has 12 amino acids. Trimming cost V 0 bases and J 10 bases, with 10 bases left between them. CDR3 amino acids: CASSLDRDRAFF. The CDR3 DNA reads TGTGCCAGCAGCTTGGACAGGGATCGAGCTTTCTTT.

The chain carries TRBV18 and TRBJ1-2, with 9 bases that match TRBD1. This CDR3 has 15 amino acids. The germline V gene encodes CDR1 KGHSH and CDR2 LQKENI. Germline trimming cut 3 bases from V and 7 bases from J; bases unmatched to any gene: 9. The chain's CDR3 is CASSPIQGTGLGYTF. CDR3 nucleotides: TGTGCCAGCTCACCCATCCAGGGGACAGGGCTTGGCTACACCTTC.

This chain links TRBV6-5 with TRBJ2-7; D is unclear. Per germline, CDR1 MNHEY and CDR2 SVGAGI. The CDR3 runs 12 residues. The germline V and J ends were trimmed by 8 bases and 0 bases, with 8 bases remaining between them. The CDR3 region has the DNA TGTGCCAGCGCCTCAGGCTCCTACGAGCAGTACTTC. Amino acids: CASASGSYEQYF.

The J gene is TRBJ2-1, the V gene TRBV28; TRBD1 might be the D (5 bases). Trimming pared 3 bases from V and 7 bases from J, leaving 13 bases between. Germline values: CDR1 MDHEN, CDR2 SYDVKM. The CDR3 is made up of 14 amino acids. The CDR3 nucleotides read TGTGCCAGCAGTTTTACAGGATTGGTGAATGAGCAGTTCTTC. It codes for CASSFTGLVNEQFF. The complete variable domain, with remaining parts taken from reference TRBV28 and TRBJ2-1, reads DVKVTQSSRYLVKRTGEKVFLECVQDMDHENMFWYRQDPGLGLRLIYFSYDVKMKEKGDIPEGYSVSREKKERFSLILESASTNQTSMYLCASSFTGLVNEQFFGPGTRLTVL.

J is TRBJ2-1 and V is TRBV28; the D gene is possibly TRBD2 (6 bases). V was trimmed by 3 bases and J by 5 bases, leaving 20 bases between them. This CDR3 is built from 17 residues. CDR1 and CDR2 (germline): MDHEN, SYDVKM. The CDR3 bases are TGTGCCAGCAGTTTGGGGGGAGAGGCTCCGGAACACAATGAGCAGTTCTTC. Protein product: CASSLGGEAPEHNEQFF.

This sequence joins TRBV4-2 and TRBJ2-5, with D tentatively TRBD2 (5 bases). CDR3 length equals 14 residues. Per germline, CDR1 LGHNA and CDR2 YNFKEQ. The germline V and J ends were trimmed by 3 bases and 3 bases, with 11 bases remaining between them. The DNA for the CDR3 is TGTGCCAGCAGCCAGGTCTACGGGGAAGAGACCCAGTACTTC. It is translated as CASSQVYGEETQYF.

V is TRBV18 and J is TRBJ1-2, with 8 bases lining up with TRBD1. This CDR3 has 14 residues. Losses at the gene ends were 3 bases for V and 6 bases for J; bases not matched to a gene: 6. CDR1 and CDR2 (germline): KGHSH, LQKENI. As DNA, the CDR3 is TGTGCCAGCTCACCCTCGGACAGGGTAGATGGCTACACCTTC. It encodes CASSPSDRVDGYTF.

The chain recombines TRBV6-5 with TRBJ1-2; unclear D gene. The CDR3 has 12 residues. Per germline, CDR1 MNHEY and CDR2 SVGAGI. In DNA form, the CDR3 reads TGTGTTTCCCGGGGAGGGATCTATGGCTACACCTTC. This translates into CVSRGGIYGYTF.

The V call is TRBV7-9, the J call TRBJ2-1; D is ambiguous. V lost 5 bases and J 2 bases, leaving 16 bases between the germline ends. Germline V gene data show CDR1 as SEHNR and CDR2 as FQNEAQ (reference sequence). This CDR3 is 16 amino acids long. CDR3 in amino acids: CASSARGSITYNEQFF. The DNA for the CDR3 is TGTGCCAGCAGCGCCCGAGGTAGCATCACCTACAATGAGCAGTTCTTC. The full variable domain, its missing parts supplied by reference TRBV7-9 and TRBJ2-1, is DTGVSQNPRHKITKRGQNVTFRCDPISEHNRLYWYRQTLGQGPEFLTYFQNEAQLEKSRLLSDRFSAERPKGSFSTLEIQRTEQGDSAMYLCASSARGSITYNEQFFGPGTRLTVL.

The V call is TRBV19, the J call TRBJ1-5; TRBD1 is a possible D gene (5 bases). The germline V gene has CDR1 LNHDA and CDR2 SQIVND (reference sequence). The V end was cut by 4 bases, the J end by 0 bases, with 16 bases between. The CDR3 is 17 amino acids. Here the CDR3 reads CASSRASTVNSNQPQHF. The CDR3 DNA is TGTGCCAGTAGTAGGGCCTCGACAGTAAATAGCAATCAGCCCCAGCATTTT. Complete variable domain (other parts from reference TRBV19 and TRBJ1-5): DGGITQSPKYLFRKEGQNVTLSCEQNLNHDAMYWYRQDPGQGLRLIYYSQIVNDFQKGDIAEGYSVSREKKESFPLTVTSAQKNPTAFYLCASSRASTVNSNQPQHFGDGTRLSIL.

This chain connects TRBV27 to TRBJ2-7; 9 positions match TRBD1. Germline V CDR1 and CDR2: MNHEY, SMNVEV (reference sequence). This CDR3 is 17 amino acids long. V was clipped by 4 bases and J by 0 bases; unmatched bases: 10. The CDR3 spells CASSYFAGTGSSYEQYF. CDR3 coding DNA: TGTGCCAGCAGTTACTTTGCCGGGACAGGGAGCTCCTACGAGCAGTACTTC.

The V and J genes are TRBV5-1 and TRBJ1-2; D unresolved. The CDR3 extends over 13 amino acids. Germline assignment: CDR1 SGHRS and CDR2 YFSETQ. V lost 0 bases and J lost 3, with 6 bases in between. The CDR3 spells CASSLEHHYGYTF. CDR3 nucleotides: TGCGCCAGCAGCTTGGAACATCACTATGGCTACACCTTC. The full variable domain, in which reference TRBV5-1 and TRBJ1-2 provide the parts outside the CDR3, is KAGVTQTPRYLIKTRGQQVTLSCSPISGHRSVSWYQQTPGQGLQFLFEYFSETQRNKGNFPGRFSGRQFSNSRSEMNVSTLELGDSALYLCASSLEHHYGYTFGSGTRLTVV.

This clone was detected only a few times. The rearrangement links TRBV30 to TRBJ2-1, with D hard to call. Germline V gene data show CDR1 as GTSNPN and CDR2 as SVGIG (reference sequence). The ends were cut back, 5 bases at V and 8 bases at J, with 10 bases in the middle. This CDR3 is built from 11 residues. The CDR3 coding sequence is TGTGCCTGGGTCAGGTGGGATGAGCAGTTCTTC. Protein: CAWVRWDEQFF.

The chain is built from TRBV10-2 and TRBJ1-3; maybe TRBD1 (5 bases). Deletions cut 3 bases from V and 5 bases from J, with 20 bases between. The CDR3 contains 17 residues. Germline V gene sequence: CDR1 WSHSY, CDR2 SAAADI. As DNA, the CDR3 is TGCGCCAGCAGTGACTCGCGAGGCGGGACTCTAAGAAACACCATATATTTT. It codes for CASSDSRGGTLRNTIYF.